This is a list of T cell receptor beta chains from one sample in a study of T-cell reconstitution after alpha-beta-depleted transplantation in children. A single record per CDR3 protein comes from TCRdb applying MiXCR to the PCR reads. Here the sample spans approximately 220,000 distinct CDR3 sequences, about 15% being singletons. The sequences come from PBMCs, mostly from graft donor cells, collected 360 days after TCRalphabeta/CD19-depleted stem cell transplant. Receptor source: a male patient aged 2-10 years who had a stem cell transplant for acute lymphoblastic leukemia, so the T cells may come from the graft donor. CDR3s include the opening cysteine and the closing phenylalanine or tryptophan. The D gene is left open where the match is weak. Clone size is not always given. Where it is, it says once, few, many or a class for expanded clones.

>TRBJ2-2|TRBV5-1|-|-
CATKRGSGELFF
TGCGCCACCAAGCGCGGGTCCGGGGAGCTGTTTTTT
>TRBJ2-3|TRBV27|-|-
CASSRGPEDTDTQYF
TGTGCCAGCAGTCGGGGACCAGAAGACACAGATACGCAGTATTTT
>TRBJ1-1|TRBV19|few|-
CASSMGSTNTEAFF
TGTGCCAGTAGTATGGGCAGTACCAACACTGAAGCTTTCTTT
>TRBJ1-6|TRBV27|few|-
CASSPGGEGHNSPLHF
TGTGCCAGCAGTCCAGGCGGTGAAGGGCATAATTCACCCCTCCACTTT
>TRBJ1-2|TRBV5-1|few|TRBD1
CASSLGLLTRGRDYGYTF
TGCGCCAGCAGCTTGGGGCTATTAACCAGGGGGCGAGACTATGGCTACACCTTC
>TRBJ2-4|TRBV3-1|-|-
CASSQEGLQGSTDRYF
TGTGCCAGCAGCCAAGAAGGGCTCCAGGGTAGTACAGACAGGTACTTC
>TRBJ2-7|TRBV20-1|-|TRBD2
CSATSGGGGTSYEQYF
TGCAGTGCTACTAGCGGGGGAGGGGGAACCTCCTACGAGCAGTACTTC
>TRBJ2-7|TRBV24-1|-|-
CATSDPGQPYEQYF
TGTGCCACCAGTGATCCTGGACAGCCCTACGAGCAGTACTTC
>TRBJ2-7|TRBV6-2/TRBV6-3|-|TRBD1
CASTPRDRGRFGLVGSYYEQYF
TGTGCCAGCACCCCCCGGGACAGGGGCAGGTTTGGGTTAGTTGGATCCTACTACGAGCAGTACTTC
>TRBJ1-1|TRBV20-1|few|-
CSASAAVNTEAFF
TGCAGTGCTTCGGCGGCAGTTAACACTGAAGCTTTCTTT
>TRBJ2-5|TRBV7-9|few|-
CASSSDPQYF
TGTGCCAGCAGCTCGGACCCCCAGTACTTC
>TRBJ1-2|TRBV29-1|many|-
CSVDSYGYTF
TGCAGCGTTGACAGCTATGGCTACACCTTC
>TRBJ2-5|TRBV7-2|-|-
CASSLAPGGTQYF
TGTGCCAGCAGCTTAGCACCAGGAGGAACCCAGTACTTC
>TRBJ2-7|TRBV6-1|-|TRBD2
CASSIAGGYEQYF
TGTGCCAGCAGCATAGCGGGGGGCTACGAGCAGTACTTC
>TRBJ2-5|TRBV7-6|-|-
CASSLQGGPRETQYF
TGTGCCAGCAGCTTACAGGGTGGACCACGGGAGACCCAGTACTTC
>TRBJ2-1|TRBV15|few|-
CATSSRGQVNEQFF
TGTGCCACCAGCAGCAGAGGCCAAGTCAATGAGCAGTTCTTC
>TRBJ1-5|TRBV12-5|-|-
CASGLGQGNQPQHF
TGTGCTAGTGGTTTGGGCCAGGGAAATCAGCCCCAGCATTTT
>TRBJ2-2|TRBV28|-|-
CASSSVDRTTGELFF
TGTGCCAGCAGTTCCGTGGACAGAACCACCGGGGAGCTGTTTTTT
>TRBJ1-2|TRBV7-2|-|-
CASLTSRGAYGYTF
TGTGCCAGCCTAACAAGTAGGGGGGCTTATGGCTACACCTTC
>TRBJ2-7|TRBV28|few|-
CASSYGLFEQYF
TGTGCCAGCAGTTATGGATTGTTTGAGCAGTACTTC
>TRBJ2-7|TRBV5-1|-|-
CASSQAGQGYEQYF
TGCGCCAGCAGCCAAGCGGGACAAGGCTACGAGCAGTACTTC
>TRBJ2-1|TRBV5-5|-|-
CASSLPPGEQFF
TGTGCCAGCAGCCTCCCCCCGGGTGAGCAGTTCTTC
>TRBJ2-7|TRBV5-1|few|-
CASSSPGEVYEQYF
TGCGCCAGCAGCTCCCCGGGGGAGGTCTACGAGCAGTACTTC
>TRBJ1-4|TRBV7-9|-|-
CASSPTNEKLFF
TGTGCCAGCAGCCCGACCAATGAAAAACTGTTTTTT
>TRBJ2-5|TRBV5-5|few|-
CASSDQRGAVGETQYF
TGTGCCAGCAGCGATCAAAGGGGGGCCGTGGGGGAGACCCAGTACTTC
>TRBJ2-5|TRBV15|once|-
CATRVGAEETQYF
TGTGCCACCAGGGTCGGGGCTGAGGAGACCCAGTACTTC
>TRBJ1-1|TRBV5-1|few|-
CASSPMGDNTEAFF
TGCGCCAGCAGCCCGATGGGGGATAACACTGAAGCTTTCTTT
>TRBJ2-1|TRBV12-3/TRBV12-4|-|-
CASSLAWGNEQFF
TGTGCCAGCAGCCTTGCATGGGGCAATGAGCAGTTCTTC
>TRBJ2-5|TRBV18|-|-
CASSPTGFRGGQETQYF
TGTGCCAGCTCACCAACCGGATTTAGAGGGGGCCAAGAGACCCAGTACTTC
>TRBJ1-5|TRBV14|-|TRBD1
CASSQKGTEYSNQPQHF
TGTGCCAGCAGCCAGAAGGGGACAGAATATAGCAATCAGCCCCAGCATTTT
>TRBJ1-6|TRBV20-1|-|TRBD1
CSLRQGYNSPLHF
TGCAGTCTCCGACAGGGATATAATTCACCCCTCCACTTT
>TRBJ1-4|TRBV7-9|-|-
CASIKSPGRLGEKLFF
TGTGCCAGCATCAAATCCCCAGGGCGATTGGGTGAAAAACTGTTTTTT
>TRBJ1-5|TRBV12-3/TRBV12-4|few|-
CASSPRYSNQPQHF
TGTGCCAGCAGTCCCCGGTATAGCAATCAGCCCCAGCATTTT
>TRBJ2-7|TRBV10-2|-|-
CASSRMLYEQYF
TGCGCCAGCAGCAGGATGCTTTACGAGCAGTACTTC
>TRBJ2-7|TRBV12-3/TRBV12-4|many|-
CASELLGEQYF
TGTGCCAGCGAACTCCTGGGGGAGCAGTACTTC
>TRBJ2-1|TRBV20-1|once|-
CSARVPAGPSSYNEQFF
TGCAGTGCCAGGGTCCCAGCGGGTCCAAGCTCCTACAATGAGCAGTTCTTC
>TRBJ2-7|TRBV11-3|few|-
CASSLGQRYEQYF
TGTGCCAGCAGCTTAGGTCAAAGGTACGAGCAGTACTTC
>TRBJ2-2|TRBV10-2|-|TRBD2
CASSESRLAGGRGTGELFF
TGCGCCAGCAGTGAGTCGAGGCTAGCGGGGGGGCGCGGCACCGGGGAGCTGTTTTTT
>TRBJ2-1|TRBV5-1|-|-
CASSLGVGLGPYNEQFF
TGCGCCAGCAGCTTGGGTGTAGGATTGGGGCCCTACAATGAGCAGTTCTTC
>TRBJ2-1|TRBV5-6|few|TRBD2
CASRGTGTSGGPALNEQFF
TGTGCCAGCAGGGGGACCGGGACTAGCGGGGGGCCCGCCCTCAATGAGCAGTTCTTC
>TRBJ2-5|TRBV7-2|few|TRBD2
CASSLAAGAQYF
TGTGCCAGCAGCTTAGCGGCGGGGGCCCAGTACTTC
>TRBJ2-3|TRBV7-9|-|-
CASTGLTDTQYF
TGTGCCAGCACCGGGCTCACAGATACGCAGTATTTT
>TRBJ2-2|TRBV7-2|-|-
CASSLNREGANTGELFF
TGTGCCAGCAGCTTAAACCGGGAAGGGGCAAACACCGGGGAGCTGTTTTTT
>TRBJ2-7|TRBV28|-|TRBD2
CASSPFIRGGGAYEQYF
TGTGCCAGCAGCCCGTTTATAAGAGGCGGGGGGGCCTACGAGCAGTACTTC
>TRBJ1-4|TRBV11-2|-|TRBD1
CASSLGTGVEKLFF
TGTGCCAGCAGCTTAGGGACAGGGGTCGAAAAACTGTTTTTT
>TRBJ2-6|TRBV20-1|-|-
CSATGTAGANVLTF
TGCAGTGCTACCGGGACGGCTGGGGCCAACGTCCTGACTTTC